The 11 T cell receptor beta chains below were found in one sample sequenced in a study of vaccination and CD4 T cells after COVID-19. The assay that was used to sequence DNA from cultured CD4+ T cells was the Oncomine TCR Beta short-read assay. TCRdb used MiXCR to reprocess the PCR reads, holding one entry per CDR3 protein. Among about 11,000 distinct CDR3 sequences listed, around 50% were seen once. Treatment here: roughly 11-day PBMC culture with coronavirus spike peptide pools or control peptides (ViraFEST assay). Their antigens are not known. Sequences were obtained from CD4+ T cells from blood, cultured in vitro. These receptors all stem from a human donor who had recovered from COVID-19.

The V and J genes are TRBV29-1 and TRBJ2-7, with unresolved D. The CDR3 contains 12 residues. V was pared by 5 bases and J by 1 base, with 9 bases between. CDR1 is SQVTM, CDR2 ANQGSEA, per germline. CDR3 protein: CSVSRESYEQYF. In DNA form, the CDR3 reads TGCAGCGTTAGCCGAGAGTCCTACGAGCAGTACTTC.

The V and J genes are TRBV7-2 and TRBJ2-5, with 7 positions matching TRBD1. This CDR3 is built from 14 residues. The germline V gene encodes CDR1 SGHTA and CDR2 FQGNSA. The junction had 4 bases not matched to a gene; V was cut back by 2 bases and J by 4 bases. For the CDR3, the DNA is TGTGCCAGCAGCTTACTGTACAGGGGAGAGACCCAGTACTTC. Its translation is CASSLLYRGETQYF.

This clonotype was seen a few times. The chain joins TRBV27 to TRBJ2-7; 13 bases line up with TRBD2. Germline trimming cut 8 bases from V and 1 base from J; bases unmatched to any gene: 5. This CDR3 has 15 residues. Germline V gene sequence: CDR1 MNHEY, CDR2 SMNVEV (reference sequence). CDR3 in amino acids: CASYGLAGASYEQYF. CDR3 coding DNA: TGTGCCAGCTACGGACTAGCGGGGGCTTCCTACGAGCAGTACTTC.

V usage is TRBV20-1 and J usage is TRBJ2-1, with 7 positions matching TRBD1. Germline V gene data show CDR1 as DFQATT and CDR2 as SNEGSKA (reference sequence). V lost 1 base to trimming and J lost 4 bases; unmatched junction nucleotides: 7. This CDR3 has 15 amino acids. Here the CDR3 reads CSARATGVLYNEQFF. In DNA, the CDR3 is TGCAGTGCTAGAGCTACAGGGGTATTGTACAATGAGCAGTTCTTC.

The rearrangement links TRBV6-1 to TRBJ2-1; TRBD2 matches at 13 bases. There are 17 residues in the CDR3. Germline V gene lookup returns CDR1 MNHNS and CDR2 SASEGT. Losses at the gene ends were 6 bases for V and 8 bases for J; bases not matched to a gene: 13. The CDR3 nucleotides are TGTGCCAGCAGGAGAGTTCTACTAGCGGGAGGGCCCTATGAGCAGTTCTTC. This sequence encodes CASRRVLLAGGPYEQFF.

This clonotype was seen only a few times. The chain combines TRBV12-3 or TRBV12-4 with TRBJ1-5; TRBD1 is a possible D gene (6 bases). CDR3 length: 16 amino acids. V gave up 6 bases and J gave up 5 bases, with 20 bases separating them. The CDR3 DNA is TGTGCCAGCAGCCCGGGAACTAGGGGGTATCATCAGCCCCAGCATTTT. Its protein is CASSPGTRGYHQPQHF.

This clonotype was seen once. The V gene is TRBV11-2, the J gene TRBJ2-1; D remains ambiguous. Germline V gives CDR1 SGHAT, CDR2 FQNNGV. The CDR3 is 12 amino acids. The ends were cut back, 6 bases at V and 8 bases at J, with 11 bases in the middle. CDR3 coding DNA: TGTGCCAGCAGTTCACTCGCGTATGAGCAGTTCTTC. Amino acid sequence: CASSSLAYEQFF.

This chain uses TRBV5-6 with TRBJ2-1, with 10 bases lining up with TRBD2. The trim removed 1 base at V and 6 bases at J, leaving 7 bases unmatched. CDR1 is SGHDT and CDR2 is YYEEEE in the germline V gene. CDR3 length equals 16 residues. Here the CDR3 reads CASSLPTSGYSNEQFF. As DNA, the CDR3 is TGTGCCAGCAGCTTGCCGACTAGCGGGTACTCCAATGAGCAGTTCTTC.

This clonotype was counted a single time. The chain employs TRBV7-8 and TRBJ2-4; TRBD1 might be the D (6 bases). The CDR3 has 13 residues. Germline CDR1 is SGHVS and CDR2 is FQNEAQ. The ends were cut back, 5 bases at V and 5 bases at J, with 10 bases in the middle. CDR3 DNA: TGTGCCAGCAGCCCCAGGACAGAAAACATTCAGTACTTC. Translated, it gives CASSPRTENIQYF.

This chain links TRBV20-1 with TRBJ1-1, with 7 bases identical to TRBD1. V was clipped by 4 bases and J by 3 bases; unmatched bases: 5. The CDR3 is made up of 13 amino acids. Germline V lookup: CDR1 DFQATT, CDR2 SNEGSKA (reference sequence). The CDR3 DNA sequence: TGCAGTGCTATCAGGGGGTGGTACACTGAAGCTTTCTTT. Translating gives CSAIRGWYTEAFF.

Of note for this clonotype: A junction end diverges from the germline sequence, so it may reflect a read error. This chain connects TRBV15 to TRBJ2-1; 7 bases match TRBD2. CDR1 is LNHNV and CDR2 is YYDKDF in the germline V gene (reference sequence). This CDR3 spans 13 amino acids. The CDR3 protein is CATSRDPGTKSMF. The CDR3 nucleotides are TGTGCCACCAGCAGAGATCCTGGGACTAAGTCGATGTTC.